Shown below are 29 T cell receptor beta chains from a single sample sequenced in a study of T cells in Graves' hyperthyroidism and ophthalmopathy. Amplification targeted TCR beta CDR3 regions from RNA transcripts. HTBI primers were employed in a first-round RT-PCR of the TCR CDR3. A single record per CDR3 protein comes from TCRdb applying MiXCR to the multiplex PCR reads. The sample carries some 400,000 distinct CDR3 sequences, roughly 13% recorded once. Material: blood. Source of these receptors: a young man with Graves' hyperthyroidism that later progressed to Graves' ophthalmopathy.

There are many counts of this clonotype. This chain links TRBV11-3 with TRBJ1-1; D gene uncertain. The germline V gene has CDR1 SGHNT and CDR2 YENEEA. This CDR3 is built from 14 residues. Trimming pared 0 bases from V and 1 base from J, leaving 6 bases between. CDR3 residues: CASSLETRNTEAFF. For the CDR3, the DNA is TGTGCCAGCAGCTTAGAAACCAGGAACACTGAAGCTTTCTTT.

This clonotype has ten or more counts. This chain joins TRBV7-9 and TRBJ2-7, with D tentatively TRBD1 or TRBD2 (5 bases each). CDR3 length: 14 amino acids. Looked up from germline, CDR1 is SEHNR and CDR2 is FQNEAQ (reference sequence). With 0 bases removed from V and 4 bases from J, the gap between germline ends came to 10 bases. Here the CDR3 DNA reads TGTGCCAGCAGCTTAGCCGGGACGGCATACGAGCAGTACTTC. It yields the protein CASSLAGTAYEQYF. Looking up the rest from reference TRBV7-9 and TRBJ2-7 gives the full variable domain: DTGVSQNPRHKITKRGQNVTFRCDPISEHNRLYWYRQTLGQGPEFLTYFQNEAQLEKSRLLSDRFSAERPKGSFSTLEIQRTEQGDSAMYLCASSLAGTAYEQYFGPGTRLTVT.

This clonotype appeared a few times. The V gene is TRBV9, the J gene TRBJ1-2; D unresolved. CDR3 length: 14 amino acids. Germline V gene data show CDR1 as SGDLS and CDR2 as YYNGEE. The ends were cut back, 4 bases at V and 1 base at J, with 11 bases in the middle. The CDR3 sequence is CASSPASLNYGYTF. CDR3 nucleotide sequence: TGTGCCAGCAGCCCCGCATCCCTTAACTATGGCTACACCTTC.

This clonotype has at least ten counts. The chain joins TRBV11-2 to TRBJ2-7; D unresolved. CDR1 SGHAT and CDR2 FQNNGV come from the germline V gene. Trimming stripped 5 bases from V and 3 bases from J, with 17 bases between. CDR3 length: 15 residues. The DNA for the CDR3 is TGTGCCAGCAGCCCCCTTCCCGTAACTTTCTACGAGCAGTACTTC. It yields the protein CASSPLPVTFYEQYF.

This clonotype was observed a handful of times. The V and J genes are TRBV13 and TRBJ2-5, with a tentative D call TRBD1 (6 bases). Germline loops: CDR1 PRHDT, CDR2 FYEKMQ (reference sequence). Trimming removed 6 bases from V and 5 bases from J, with 16 bases in between. The CDR3 loop spans 14 amino acids. CDR3 bases: TGTGCCAGCAGGGACAGCCGTAGGGGGGAGACCCAGTACTTC. This translates into CASRDSRRGETQYF. Full variable domain (rest looked up from reference TRBV13 and TRBJ2-5): AAGVIQSPRHLIKEKRETATLKCYPIPRHDTVYWYQQGPGQDPQFLISFYEKMQSDKGSIPDRFSAQQFSDYHSELNMSSLELGDSALYFCASRDSRRGETQYFGPGTRLLVL.

This clonotype was observed at least ten times. This sequence joins TRBV12-3 or TRBV12-4 and TRBJ1-5; tentatively, D is TRBD1 (6 bases). The ends were cut back, 3 bases at V and 2 bases at J, with 11 bases in the middle. CDR3 length: 15 residues. The CDR3 DNA sequence: TGTGCCAGCAGTTTCCGGCCAGGGGGCAATCAGCCCCAGCATTTT. It codes for CASSFRPGGNQPQHF.

This clonotype was found a few times. The V gene is TRBV12-3 or TRBV12-4, the J gene TRBJ2-7, with D hard to call. The V end lost 3 bases, the J end lost 3 bases, and 12 bases lay between the germline ends. The CDR3 loop spans 14 amino acids. The CDR3: CASSFELYVYEQYF. DNA for the CDR3: TGTGCCAGCAGTTTTGAGCTTTACGTCTACGAGCAGTACTTC.

For this clonotype: A clone one base away is much larger, so this may be a read error. The chain uses TRBV30 and TRBJ2-7; the D is unclear. Germline CDR1 GTSNPN, CDR2 SVGIG (reference sequence). Between the trimmed V and J ends, which lost 2 bases and 2 bases, there was a span of 4 bases. There are 11 residues in the CDR3. The CDR3 protein is CAWSMAYEQYF. Written as DNA, the CDR3 is TGTGCCTGGAGTATGGCCTACGAGCAGTACTTC.

A note on this clonotype: A much larger clone is a single base away; this may be a read error. V gene TRBV18 combines with J gene TRBJ1-2, with 7 bases aligning to TRBD1. This CDR3 region has 15 residues. Per germline, CDR1 KGHSH and CDR2 LQKENI. V gave up 1 base and J gave up 5 bases; unmatched junction bases: 7. In nucleotides, the CDR3 is TGTGCCAGCTCACCACAGGGGGCTCTTGAATATGGCTACACCTTC. Its translation is CASSPQGALEYGYTF.

This clonotype occurred once. With a much larger clone just one base away, this may be a read error. V usage is TRBV18 and J usage is TRBJ1-5; D not certain. CDR3 size: 14 residues. V was pared by 6 bases and J by 3 bases, with 12 bases between. Germline-derived CDR1 and CDR2 are KGHSH and LQKENI. CDR3 sequence reads: CASSPERNNQPQHF. In DNA, the CDR3 is TGTGCCAGCTCCCCAGAACGAAACAATCAGCCCCAGCATTTT. Combining the CDR3 with reference TRBV18 and TRBJ1-5 gives the whole variable domain NAGVMQNPRHLVRRRGQEARLRCSPMKGHSHVYWYRQLPEEGLKFMVYLQKENIIDESGMPKERFSAEFPKEGPSILRIQQVVRGDSAAYFCASSPERNNQPQHFGDGTRLSIL.

This clonotype occurred a few times. The rearrangement links TRBV6-1 to TRBJ2-1; 9 bases map to TRBD2. Trimming took 4 bases from V and 5 from J; bases not matched to a gene: 3. The CDR3 is 14 residues long. Germline-derived CDR1 and CDR2 are MNHNS and SASEGT. The CDR3 loop is CASSGWTSDNEQFF. The CDR3 DNA follows: TGTGCCAGCAGTGGATGGACTAGCGACAATGAGCAGTTCTTC.

There are many counts of this clonotype. The V gene is TRBV7-6, the J gene TRBJ2-3; D unresolved. CDR3 size: 13 residues. Trimming cost V 2 bases and J 5 bases, with 8 bases left between them. The germline V gene encodes CDR1 SGHVS and CDR2 FNYEAQ. CDR3 sequence: CASSLRIGDTQYF. In DNA form, the CDR3 reads TGTGCCAGCAGCTTAAGGATTGGAGATACGCAGTATTTT.

This clonotype came up many times. This chain connects TRBV7-9 to TRBJ2-1; unclear D gene. With 4 bases removed from V and 6 bases from J, the gap between germline ends came to 7 bases. The CDR3 extends over 12 amino acids. The germline CDR1 and CDR2 sequences are SEHNR and FQNEAQ (reference sequence). In DNA form, the CDR3 reads TGTGCCAGCAGCTCCACCCGCAATGAGCAGTTCTTC. Translation gives CASSSTRNEQFF.

This clonotype was recorded a few times. The rearrangement joins TRBV4-1 to TRBJ2-2; no reliable D call. This CDR3 spans 18 amino acids. Germline lookup yields CDR1 MGHRA and CDR2 YSYEKL. Trimming left V 3 bases short and J 0 bases short, with 17 bases between. The CDR3 DNA follows: TGCGCCAGCAGCCACCTTAAAGGAGTAACTACGAACACCGGGGAGCTGTTTTTT. This codes for CASSHLKGVTTNTGELFF.

Ten or more counts support this clonotype. The rearrangement links TRBV7-2 to TRBJ1-2, with D perhaps matching TRBD1 (6 bases). Germline V gene sequence: CDR1 SGHTA, CDR2 FQGNSA. CDR3 length equals 14 residues. The V and J ends lost 1 base and 4 bases respectively, with 10 bases between them. The CDR3: CASSLDRGSYGYTF. The CDR3 DNA follows: TGTGCCAGCAGCTTAGATAGGGGGTCCTATGGCTACACCTTC.

This clonotype was detected ten times or more. This chain uses TRBV3-1 with TRBJ2-7, with a possible D match to TRBD1 (7 bases). This CDR3 contains 15 residues. Trimming shortened V by 4 bases and J by 4 bases, and 17 bases separated the two germline ends. Germline loops: CDR1 LGHDT, CDR2 YNNKEL (reference sequence). CDR3 nucleotide sequence: TGTGCCAGCAGCCCCACCGGGGGACAGACATACGAGCAGTACTTC. As protein: CASSPTGGQTYEQYF.

The chain is built from TRBV7-6 and TRBJ2-7; a possible D gene is TRBD2 (5 bases). This CDR3 contains 14 residues. V lost 1 base to trimming and J lost 3 bases, with 10 bases between them. Per germline, CDR1 SGHVS and CDR2 FNYEAQ. In nucleotides, the CDR3 is TGTGCCAGCAGCTTAGATGAGGGTAACTACGAGCAGTACTTC. Its translation: CASSLDEGNYEQYF.

This rearrangement joins TRBV15 to TRBJ2-5; D is uncertain. The CDR3 runs to 12 residues. V was clipped by 1 base and J by 7 bases, with 7 bases between them. In germline, CDR1 is LNHNV, CDR2 YYDKDF (reference sequence). In DNA form, the CDR3 reads TGTGCCACCAGCAGAGGGGCGCCGACCCAGTACTTC. This sequence encodes CATSRGAPTQYF.

The table lists this clonotype with many counts. V is TRBV12-3 or TRBV12-4 and J is TRBJ2-1; D is possibly TRBD1 (5 bases). V dropped 7 bases and J dropped 3 bases, with 13 bases sitting between them. CDR3 length: 14 residues. CDR3 protein: CASNPTALYNEQFF. The CDR3 DNA reads as TGTGCCAGCAATCCGACAGCTCTCTACAATGAGCAGTTCTTC.

This clonotype was detected ten times or more. The chain joins TRBV12-3 or TRBV12-4 to TRBJ2-5, with 7 bases fitting TRBD1. This CDR3 comprises 13 residues. The V segment lost 3 bases and the J segment 4 bases; nucleotides outside the gene matches: 2. For the CDR3, the DNA is TGTGCCAGCAGTTTCGCAGGGGGAGAGACCCAGTACTTC. This encodes CASSFAGGETQYF.

This chain links TRBV4-1 with TRBJ2-5; D unresolved. V was clipped by 1 base and J by 0 bases, with 6 bases between them. The CDR3 spans 14 residues. Looked up from germline, CDR1 is MGHRA and CDR2 is YSYEKL. The CDR3 loop is CASSQVDYQETQYF. CDR3 in DNA: TGCGCCAGCAGCCAAGTTGATTACCAAGAGACCCAGTACTTC.

This clonotype came up a few times. The chain employs TRBV30 and TRBJ2-7, with D maybe TRBD1 (5 bases). With 8 bases removed from V and 2 bases from J, the gap between germline ends came to 16 bases. This CDR3 spans 13 amino acids. Germline values: CDR1 GTSNPN, CDR2 SVGIG (reference sequence). CDR3 loop: CALEPSGPYEQYF. CDR3 sequence (DNA): TGTGCCCTGGAACCTTCAGGGCCCTACGAGCAGTACTTC.

The sample holds many counts of this clonotype. CDR3 loop: CASSLYSPPPSYEQYF. Written as DNA, the CDR3 is TGTGCCAGCAGTTTATATTCACCACCCCCTTCTTACGAGCAGTACTTC. The genes are TRBV28 and TRBJ2-7; D remains ambiguous. The CDR3 is 16 amino acids. Germline V gene data show CDR1 as MDHEN and CDR2 as SYDVKM. The V gene lost 1 base and the J gene lost 4 bases, with 17 bases spanning the gap.

In this sample, this clonotype turned up many times. The chain links TRBV10-3 to TRBJ2-7; TRBD1 matches 7 bases. V gave up 4 bases and J gave up 0 bases; unmatched junction bases: 0. The CDR3 covers 13 residues. Per germline, CDR1 ENHRY and CDR2 SYGVKD. CDR3 coding DNA: TGTGCCATCAGTGGGGACAGCTCCTACGAGCAGTACTTC. This translates into CAISGDSSYEQYF.

This clonotype has just a few counts. V usage is TRBV9 and J usage is TRBJ1-4; 7 nucleotides match TRBD1. The CDR3 has 15 residues. Per germline, CDR1 SGDLS and CDR2 YYNGEE. With V trimmed by 0 bases and J by 5 bases, 4 bases remained unmatched. The DNA of the CDR3 is TGTGCCAGCAGCGTAGAGGGACAGCTGAATGAAAAACTGTTTTTT. Its translation: CASSVEGQLNEKLFF.

The table lists this clonotype with many counts. The V and J genes are TRBV11-2 and TRBJ1-1; 9 bases agree with TRBD1. Germline trimming cut 5 bases from V and 1 base from J; bases unmatched to any gene: 5. The CDR3 contains 15 residues. Germline V gene lookup returns CDR1 SGHAT and CDR2 FQNNGV. The CDR3 bases are TGTGCCAGCAGCCAGGGACAGGGTACGAACACTGAAGCTTTCTTT. Amino acids: CASSQGQGTNTEAFF.

The chain employs TRBV10-1 and TRBJ2-1; 11 bases fit TRBD2. From germline, CDR1 is WNHNN and CDR2 SYGVQD (reference sequence). Trimming at V came to 3 bases and at J to 5 bases, leaving 3 bases not matched to a gene. This CDR3 has 15 residues. Here the CDR3 DNA reads TGCGCCAGCAGTGAAGGGACTAGCGGCCACAATGAGCAGTTCTTC. Translation: CASSEGTSGHNEQFF.

The chain employs TRBV19 and TRBJ2-7; maybe TRBD2 (6 bases). CDR1 LNHDA and CDR2 SQIVND come from the germline V gene (reference sequence). V was cut by 9 bases and J by 6 bases, with 18 bases left in between. The CDR3 consists of 13 residues. The CDR3 protein is CASPGLVPGEQYF. CDR3 sequence (DNA): TGTGCCAGCCCGGGACTTGTGCCTGGCGAGCAGTACTTC. Together with reference TRBV19 and TRBJ2-7, the CDR3 gives the full variable domain: DGGITQSPKYLFRKEGQNVTLSCEQNLNHDAMYWYRQDPGQGLRLIYYSQIVNDFQKGDIAEGYSVSREKKESFPLTVTSAQKNPTAFYLCASPGLVPGEQYFGPGTRLTVT.

The V and J genes are TRBV5-1 and TRBJ1-1; D possibly corresponds to TRBD1 (5 bases). The V end was cut by 3 bases, the J end by 3 bases, with 12 bases between. This CDR3 is 14 amino acids long. The germline CDR1 and CDR2 sequences are SGHRS and YFSETQ. CDR3 sequence (DNA): TGCGCCAGCAGCTGGACGGTAGGGGACACTGAAGCTTTCTTT. Residues: CASSWTVGDTEAFF.